This TCR beta chain stems from a study of T cell changes during pregnancy in multiple sclerosis (dated by TCRdb to the late 2010s). For context, the study as a whole: The study looked at changes in the T cell repertoire across pregnancy in women with multiple sclerosis.

A word on this clone: Its antigen is currently not known. It has no much larger one-base neighbor in the sample; base qualities were not kept.

Trimming removed 0 bases from V and 1 base from J; the gene matches leave 2 bases unexplained. The cysteine opens and the phenylalanine closes a CDR3 of 15 amino acids. Left in the record is the CDR3 DNA by itself, 45 bases read in frame from the first base. From the germline V gene (reference sequence), CDR1 is SGHNT and CDR2 is YYREEE. The library was prepared using the immunoSEQ multiplex PCR assay. TCRdb retrieved this table from immuneACCESS and kept in-frame rearrangements only. Not all clones are present; in checked studies, unresolved V genes account for under half, and no reason is known for the remainder. In this sample the table shows tens of thousands of clones, 85% to 95% of which occur a single time. Of the sample, 0.43% is held by the ten largest clones.

The sample was CD4+ T cells from peripheral blood mononuclear cells, taken before pregnancy. This TCR was recovered from a female donor with multiple sclerosis, enrolled in a pregnancy study. The chain uses TRBV5-4 and TRBJ2-3; 7 bases in the junction line up with TRBD1. The bases read TGTGCCAGCAGCTTGGGGGGACAGCGCACAGATACGCAGTATTTT. Translated, this gives CASSLGGQRTDTQYF.